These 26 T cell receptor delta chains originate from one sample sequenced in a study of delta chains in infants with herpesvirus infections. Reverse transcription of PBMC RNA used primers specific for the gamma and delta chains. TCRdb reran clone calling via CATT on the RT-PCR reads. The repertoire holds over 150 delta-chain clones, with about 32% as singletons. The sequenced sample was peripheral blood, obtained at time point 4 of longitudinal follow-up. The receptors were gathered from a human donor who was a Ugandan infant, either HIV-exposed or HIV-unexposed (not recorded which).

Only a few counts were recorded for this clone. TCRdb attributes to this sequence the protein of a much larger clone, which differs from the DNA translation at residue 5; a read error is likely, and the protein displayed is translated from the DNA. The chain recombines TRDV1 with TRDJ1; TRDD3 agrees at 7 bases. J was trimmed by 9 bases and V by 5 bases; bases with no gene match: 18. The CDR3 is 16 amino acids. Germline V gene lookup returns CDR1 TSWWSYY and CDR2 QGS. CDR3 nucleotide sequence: TGTGCTCTTGGGCCCCGGGGGGTCTGGGGGTCGGCCGAACTCATCTTT. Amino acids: CALGPRGVWGSAELIF.

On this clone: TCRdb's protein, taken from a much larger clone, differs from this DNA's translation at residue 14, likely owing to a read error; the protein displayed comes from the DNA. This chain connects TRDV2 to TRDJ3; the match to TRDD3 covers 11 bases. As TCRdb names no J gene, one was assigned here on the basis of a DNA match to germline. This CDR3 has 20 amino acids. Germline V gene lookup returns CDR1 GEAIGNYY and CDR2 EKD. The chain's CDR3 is CACDVVWGIRSSWHTRQMFF. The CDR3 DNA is TGTGCCTGTGACGTAGTGTGGGGGATACGGAGCTCCTGGCACACCCGACAGATGTTTTTC.

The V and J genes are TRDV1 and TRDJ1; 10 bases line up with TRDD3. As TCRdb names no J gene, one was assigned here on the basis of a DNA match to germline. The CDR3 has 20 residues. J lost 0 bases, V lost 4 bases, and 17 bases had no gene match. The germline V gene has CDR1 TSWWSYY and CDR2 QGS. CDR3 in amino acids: CALGVPTPVYWGIYTDKLIF. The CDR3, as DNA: TGTGCTCTTGGGGTTCCTACTCCGGTTTACTGGGGGATCTACACCGATAAACTCATCTTT.

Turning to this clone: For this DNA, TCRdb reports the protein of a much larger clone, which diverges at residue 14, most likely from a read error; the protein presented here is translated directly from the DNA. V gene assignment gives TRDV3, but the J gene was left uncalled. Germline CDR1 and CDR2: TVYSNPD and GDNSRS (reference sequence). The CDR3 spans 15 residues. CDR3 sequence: CAFFPKHILNPQLTF. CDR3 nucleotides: TGTGCCTTTTTTCCTAAACACATCTTAAACCCCCAACTCACCTTT.

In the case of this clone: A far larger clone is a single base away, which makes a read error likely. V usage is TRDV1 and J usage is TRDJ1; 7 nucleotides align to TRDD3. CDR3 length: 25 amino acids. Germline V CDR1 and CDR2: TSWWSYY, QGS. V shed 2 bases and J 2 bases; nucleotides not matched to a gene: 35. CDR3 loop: CALGEMVFWISYWGWGPLGTDKLIF. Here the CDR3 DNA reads TGTGCTCTTGGGGAAATGGTGTTTTGGATCTCTTACTGGGGATGGGGACCCCTCGGGACCGATAAACTCATCTTT.

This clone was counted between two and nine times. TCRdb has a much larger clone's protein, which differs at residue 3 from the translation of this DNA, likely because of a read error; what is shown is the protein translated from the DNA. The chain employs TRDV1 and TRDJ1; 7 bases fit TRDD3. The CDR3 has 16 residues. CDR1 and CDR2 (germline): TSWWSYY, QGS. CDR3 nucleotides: TGTGCTCGTGGGTCCCGGGGGGTCTGGGGGTCGGCCGAACTCATCTTT. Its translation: CARGSRGVWGSAELIF.

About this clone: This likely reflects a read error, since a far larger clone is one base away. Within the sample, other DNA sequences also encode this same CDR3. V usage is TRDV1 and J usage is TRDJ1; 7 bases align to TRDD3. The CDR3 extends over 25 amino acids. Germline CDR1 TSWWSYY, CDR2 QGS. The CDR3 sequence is CALGEMGFWISYWGWGPLGTDKLIF. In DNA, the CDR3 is TGTGCTCTGGGGGAAATGGGGTTTTGGATCTCTTACTGGGGATGGGGACCCCTCGGGACCGATAAACTCATCTTT.

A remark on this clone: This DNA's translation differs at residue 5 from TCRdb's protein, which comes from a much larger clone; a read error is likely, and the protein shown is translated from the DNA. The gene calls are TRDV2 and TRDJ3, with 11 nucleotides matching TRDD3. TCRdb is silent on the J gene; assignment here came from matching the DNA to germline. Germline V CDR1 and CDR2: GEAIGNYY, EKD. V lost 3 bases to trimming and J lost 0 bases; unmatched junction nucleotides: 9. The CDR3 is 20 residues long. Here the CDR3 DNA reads TGTGCCTGTGACGCAGTGTGGGGGATACGGAGCTCCTGGGACACCCGACAGATGTTTTTC. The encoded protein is CACDAVWGIRSSWDTRQMFF.

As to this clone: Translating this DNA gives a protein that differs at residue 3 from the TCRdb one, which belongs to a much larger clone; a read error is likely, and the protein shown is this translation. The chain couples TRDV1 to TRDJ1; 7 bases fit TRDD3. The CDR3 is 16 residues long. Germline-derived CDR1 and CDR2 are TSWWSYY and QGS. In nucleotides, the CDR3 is TGTGCTCCTGGGTCCCGGGGGGTCTGGGGGTCGGCCGAACTCATCTTT. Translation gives CAPGSRGVWGSAELIF.

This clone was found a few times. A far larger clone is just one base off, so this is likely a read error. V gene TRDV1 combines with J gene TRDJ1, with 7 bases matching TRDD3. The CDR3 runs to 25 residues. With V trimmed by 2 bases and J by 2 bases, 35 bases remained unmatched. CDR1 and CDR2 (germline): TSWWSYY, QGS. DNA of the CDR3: TGTGCTCTTGGGGAAATGGGGTTTTGGATGTCTTACTGGGGATGGGGACCCCTCGGGACCGATAAACTCATCTTT. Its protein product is CALGEMGFWMSYWGWGPLGTDKLIF.

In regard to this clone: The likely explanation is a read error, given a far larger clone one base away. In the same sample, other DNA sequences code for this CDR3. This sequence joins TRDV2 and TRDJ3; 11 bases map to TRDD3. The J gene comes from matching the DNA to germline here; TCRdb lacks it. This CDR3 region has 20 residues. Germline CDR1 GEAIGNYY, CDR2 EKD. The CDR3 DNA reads TGTGCCTGTGACGTAGTGTGGGGGATACGGAGCTCCTGGGACACCAGACAGATGTTTTTC. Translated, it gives CACDVVWGIRSSWDTRQMFF.

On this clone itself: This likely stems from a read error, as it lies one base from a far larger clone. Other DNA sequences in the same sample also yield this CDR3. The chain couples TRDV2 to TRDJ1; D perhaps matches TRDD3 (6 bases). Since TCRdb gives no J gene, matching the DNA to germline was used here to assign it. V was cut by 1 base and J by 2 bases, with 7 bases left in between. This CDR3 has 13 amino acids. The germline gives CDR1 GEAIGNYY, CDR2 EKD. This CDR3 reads CACDTWGTDKLIF. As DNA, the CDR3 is TGTGCCTGTGACACATGGGGGACCGATAAACTCATCTTT.

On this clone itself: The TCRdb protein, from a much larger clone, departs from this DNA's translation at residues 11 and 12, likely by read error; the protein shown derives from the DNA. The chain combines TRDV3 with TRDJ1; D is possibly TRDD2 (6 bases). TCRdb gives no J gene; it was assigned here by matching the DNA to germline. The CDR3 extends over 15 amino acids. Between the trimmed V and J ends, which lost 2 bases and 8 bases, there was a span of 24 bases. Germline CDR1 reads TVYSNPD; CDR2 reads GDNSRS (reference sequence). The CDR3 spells CAFFPKHILNHKLIF. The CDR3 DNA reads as TGTGCCTTTTTTCCTAAACACATCTTAAACCACAAACTCATCTTT.

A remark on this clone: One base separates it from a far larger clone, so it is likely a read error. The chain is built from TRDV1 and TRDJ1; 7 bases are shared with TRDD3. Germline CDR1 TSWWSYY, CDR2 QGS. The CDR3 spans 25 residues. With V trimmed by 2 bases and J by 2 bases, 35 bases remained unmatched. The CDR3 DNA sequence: TGTGCTCTTGGGGAAATGGGGTCTTGGATCTCTTACTGGGGATGGGGACCCCTCGGGACCGATAAACTCATCTTT. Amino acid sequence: CALGEMGSWISYWGWGPLGTDKLIF.

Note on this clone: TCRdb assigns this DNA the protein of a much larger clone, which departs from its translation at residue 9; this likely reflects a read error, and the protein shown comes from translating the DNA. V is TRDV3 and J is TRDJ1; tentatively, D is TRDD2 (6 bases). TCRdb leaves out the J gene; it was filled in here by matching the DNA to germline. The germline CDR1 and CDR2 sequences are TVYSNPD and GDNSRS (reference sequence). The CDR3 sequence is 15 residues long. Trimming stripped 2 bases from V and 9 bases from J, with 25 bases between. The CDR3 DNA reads TGTGCCTTTTTTCCTAAACACATCTTTAACCCCCAACTCATCTTT. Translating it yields CAFFPKHIFNPQLIF.

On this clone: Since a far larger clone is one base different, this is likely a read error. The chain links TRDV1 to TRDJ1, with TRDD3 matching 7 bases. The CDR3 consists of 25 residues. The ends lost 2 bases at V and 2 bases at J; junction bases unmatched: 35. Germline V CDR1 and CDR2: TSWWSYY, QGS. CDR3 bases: TGTGCTCTTGGGGAAATGGGGTTTTTGATCTCTTACTGGGGATGGGGACCCCTCGGGACCGATAAACTCATCTTT. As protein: CALGEMGFLISYWGWGPLGTDKLIF.

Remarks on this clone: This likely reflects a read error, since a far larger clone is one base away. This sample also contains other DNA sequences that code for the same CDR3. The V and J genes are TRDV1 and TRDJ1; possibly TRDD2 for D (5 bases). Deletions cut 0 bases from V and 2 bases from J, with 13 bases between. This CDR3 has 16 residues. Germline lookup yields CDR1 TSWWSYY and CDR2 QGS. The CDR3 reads CALGELGTYCTDKLIF. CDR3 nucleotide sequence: TGTGCTCTTGGGGAACTAGGGACCTACTGTACCGATAAACTCATCTTT.

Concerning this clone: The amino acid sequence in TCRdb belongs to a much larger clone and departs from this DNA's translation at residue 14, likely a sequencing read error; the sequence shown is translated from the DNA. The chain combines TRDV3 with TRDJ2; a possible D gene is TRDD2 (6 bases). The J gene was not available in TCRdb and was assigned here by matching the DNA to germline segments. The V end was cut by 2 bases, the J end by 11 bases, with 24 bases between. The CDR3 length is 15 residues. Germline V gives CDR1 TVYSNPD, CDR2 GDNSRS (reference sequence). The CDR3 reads CAFFPKHILNPQLFF. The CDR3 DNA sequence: TGTGCCTTTTTTCCTAAACACATCTTAAACCCCCAACTCTTCTTT.

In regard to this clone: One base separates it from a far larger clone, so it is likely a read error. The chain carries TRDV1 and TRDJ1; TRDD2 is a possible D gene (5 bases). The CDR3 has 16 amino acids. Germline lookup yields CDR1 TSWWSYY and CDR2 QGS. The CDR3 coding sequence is TGTGCTCTTGGGGAACTAGGGACCTACTGCACCAATAAACTCATCTTT. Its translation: CALGELGTYCTNKLIF.

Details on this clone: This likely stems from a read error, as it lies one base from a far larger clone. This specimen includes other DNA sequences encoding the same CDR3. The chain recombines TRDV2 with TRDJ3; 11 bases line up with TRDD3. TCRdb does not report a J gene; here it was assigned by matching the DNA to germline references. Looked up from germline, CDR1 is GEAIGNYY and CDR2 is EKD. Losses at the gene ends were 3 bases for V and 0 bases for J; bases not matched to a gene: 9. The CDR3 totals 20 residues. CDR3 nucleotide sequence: TGTGCCTGTGACGTGGTGTGGGGGATACGGAGCTCCTGGGACACCCGACAGATGTTTTTC. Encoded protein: CACDVVWGIRSSWDTRQMFF.

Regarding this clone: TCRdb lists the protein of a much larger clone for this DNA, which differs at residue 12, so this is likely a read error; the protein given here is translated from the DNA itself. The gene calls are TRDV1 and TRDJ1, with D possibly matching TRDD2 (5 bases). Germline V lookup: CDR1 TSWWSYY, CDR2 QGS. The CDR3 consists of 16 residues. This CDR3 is CALGELGTYCTEKLIF. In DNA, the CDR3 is TGTGCTCTTGGGGAACTAGGGACCTACTGCACCGAAAAACTCATCTTT.

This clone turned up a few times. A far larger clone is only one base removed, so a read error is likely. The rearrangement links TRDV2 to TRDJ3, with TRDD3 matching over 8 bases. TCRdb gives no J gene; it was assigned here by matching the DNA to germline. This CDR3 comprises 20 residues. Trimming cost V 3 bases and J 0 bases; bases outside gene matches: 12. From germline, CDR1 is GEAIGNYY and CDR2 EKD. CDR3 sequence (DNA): TGTGCCTGTGACGTAGTGTGTGGGATACGGAGCTCCTGGGACACCCGACAGATGTTTTTC. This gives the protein CACDVVCGIRSSWDTRQMFF.

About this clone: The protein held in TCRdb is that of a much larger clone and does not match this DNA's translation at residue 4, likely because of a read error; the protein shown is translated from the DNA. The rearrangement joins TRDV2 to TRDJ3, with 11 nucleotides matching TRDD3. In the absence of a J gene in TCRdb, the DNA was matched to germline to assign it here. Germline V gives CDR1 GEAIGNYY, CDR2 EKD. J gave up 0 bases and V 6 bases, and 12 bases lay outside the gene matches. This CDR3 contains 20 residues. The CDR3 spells CACNVVWGIRSSWDTRQMFF. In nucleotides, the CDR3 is TGTGCCTGTAACGTAGTGTGGGGGATACGGAGCTCCTGGGACACCCGACAGATGTTTTTC.

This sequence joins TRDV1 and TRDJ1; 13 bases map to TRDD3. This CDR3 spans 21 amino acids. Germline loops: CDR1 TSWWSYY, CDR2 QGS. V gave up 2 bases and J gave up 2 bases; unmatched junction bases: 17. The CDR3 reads CALGEDLLQRTGGYETDKLIF. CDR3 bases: TGTGCTCTTGGGGAAGACCTCCTACAACGTACTGGGGGATACGAGACCGATAAACTCATCTTT.

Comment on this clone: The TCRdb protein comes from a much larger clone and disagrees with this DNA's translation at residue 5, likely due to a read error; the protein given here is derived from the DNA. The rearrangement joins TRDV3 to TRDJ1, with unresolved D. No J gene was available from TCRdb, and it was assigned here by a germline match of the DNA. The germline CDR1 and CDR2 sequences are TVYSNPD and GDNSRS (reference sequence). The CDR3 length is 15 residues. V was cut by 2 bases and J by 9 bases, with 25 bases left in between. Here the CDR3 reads CAFFTKHILNPQLIF. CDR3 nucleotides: TGTGCCTTTTTTACTAAACACATCTTAAACCCCCAACTCATCTTT. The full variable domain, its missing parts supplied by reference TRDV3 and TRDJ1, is CDKVTQSSPDQTVASGSEVVLLCTYDTVYSNPDLFWYRIRPDYSFQFVFYGDNSRSEGADFTQGRFSVKHILTQKAFHLVISPVRTEDSATYYCAFFTKHILNPQLIFGKGTRVTVEP.

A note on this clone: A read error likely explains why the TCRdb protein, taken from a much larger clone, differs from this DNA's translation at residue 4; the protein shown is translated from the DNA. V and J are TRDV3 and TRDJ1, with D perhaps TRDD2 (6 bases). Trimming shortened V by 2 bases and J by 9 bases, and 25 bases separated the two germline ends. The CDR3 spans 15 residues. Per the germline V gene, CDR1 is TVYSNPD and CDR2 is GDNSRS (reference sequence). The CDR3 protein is CAFVPKHILNPQLIF. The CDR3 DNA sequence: TGTGCCTTTGTTCCTAAACACATCTTAAACCCCCAACTCATCTTT.